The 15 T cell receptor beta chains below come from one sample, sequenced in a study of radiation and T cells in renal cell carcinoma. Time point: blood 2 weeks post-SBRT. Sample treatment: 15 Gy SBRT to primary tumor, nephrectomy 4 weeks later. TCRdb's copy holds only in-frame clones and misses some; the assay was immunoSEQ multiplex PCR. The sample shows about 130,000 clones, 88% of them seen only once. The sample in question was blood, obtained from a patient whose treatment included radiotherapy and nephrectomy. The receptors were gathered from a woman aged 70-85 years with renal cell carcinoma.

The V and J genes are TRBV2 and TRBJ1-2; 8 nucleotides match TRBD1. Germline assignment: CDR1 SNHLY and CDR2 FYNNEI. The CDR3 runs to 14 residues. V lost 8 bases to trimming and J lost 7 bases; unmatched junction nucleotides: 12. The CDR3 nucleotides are TGTGCCAGCGGCCTGACAGGGGAGCTAGGTGGCTACACCTTC. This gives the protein CASGLTGELGGYTF.

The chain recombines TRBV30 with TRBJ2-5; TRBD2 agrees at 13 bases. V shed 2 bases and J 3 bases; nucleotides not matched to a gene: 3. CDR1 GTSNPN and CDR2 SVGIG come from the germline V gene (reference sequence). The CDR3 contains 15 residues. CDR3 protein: CAWSPGLAGKETQYF. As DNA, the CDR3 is TGTGCCTGGAGTCCGGGACTAGCGGGGAAAGAGACCCAGTACTTC.

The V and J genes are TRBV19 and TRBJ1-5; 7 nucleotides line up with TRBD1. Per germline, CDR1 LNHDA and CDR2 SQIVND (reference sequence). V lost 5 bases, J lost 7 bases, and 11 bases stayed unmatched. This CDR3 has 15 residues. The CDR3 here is CASSPARAGGQPQHF. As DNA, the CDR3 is TGTGCCAGTAGTCCCGCTCGGGCAGGGGGGCAGCCCCAGCATTTT.

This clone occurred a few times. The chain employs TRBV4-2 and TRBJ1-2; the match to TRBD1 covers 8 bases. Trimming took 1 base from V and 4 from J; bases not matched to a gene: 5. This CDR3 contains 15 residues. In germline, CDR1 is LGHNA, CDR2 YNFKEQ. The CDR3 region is CASSQADRDTYGYTF. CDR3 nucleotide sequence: TGTGCCAGCAGCCAAGCGGACAGGGATACCTATGGCTACACCTTC.

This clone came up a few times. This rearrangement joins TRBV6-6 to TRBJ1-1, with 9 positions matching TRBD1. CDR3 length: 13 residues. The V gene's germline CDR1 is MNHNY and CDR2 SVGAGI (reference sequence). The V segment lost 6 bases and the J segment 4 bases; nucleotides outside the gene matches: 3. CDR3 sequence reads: CASRGTGFTEAFF. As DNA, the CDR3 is TGTGCCAGCAGGGGGACAGGGTTCACTGAAGCTTTCTTT.

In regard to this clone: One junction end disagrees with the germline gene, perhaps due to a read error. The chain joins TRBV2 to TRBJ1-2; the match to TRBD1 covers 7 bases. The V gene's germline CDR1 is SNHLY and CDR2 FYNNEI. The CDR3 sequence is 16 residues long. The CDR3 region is CAGSELTTGSVRGYTF. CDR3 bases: TGTGCCGGCAGTGAACTAACGACAGGGAGTGTTCGTGGCTACACCTTC.

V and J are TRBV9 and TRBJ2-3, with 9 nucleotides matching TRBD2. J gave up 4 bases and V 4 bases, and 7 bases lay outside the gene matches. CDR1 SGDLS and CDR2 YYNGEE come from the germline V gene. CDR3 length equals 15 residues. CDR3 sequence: CASSRTSVGPDTQYF. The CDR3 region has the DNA TGTGCCAGCAGCCGGACTAGCGTCGGACCAGATACGCAGTATTTT.

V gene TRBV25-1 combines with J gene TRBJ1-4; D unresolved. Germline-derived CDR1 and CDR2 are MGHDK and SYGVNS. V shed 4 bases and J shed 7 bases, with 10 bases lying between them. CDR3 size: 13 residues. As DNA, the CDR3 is TGTGCCAGCAGTGCTCAAAGGAGTGAAAAACTGTTTTTT. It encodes CASSAQRSEKLFF.

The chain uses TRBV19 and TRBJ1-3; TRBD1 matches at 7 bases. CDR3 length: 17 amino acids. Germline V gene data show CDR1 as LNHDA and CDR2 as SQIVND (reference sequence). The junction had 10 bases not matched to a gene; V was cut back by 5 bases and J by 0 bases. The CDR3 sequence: CASSPSTGKSSGNTIYF. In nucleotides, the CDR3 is TGTGCCAGTAGTCCCTCGACAGGGAAGAGCTCTGGAAACACCATATATTTT.

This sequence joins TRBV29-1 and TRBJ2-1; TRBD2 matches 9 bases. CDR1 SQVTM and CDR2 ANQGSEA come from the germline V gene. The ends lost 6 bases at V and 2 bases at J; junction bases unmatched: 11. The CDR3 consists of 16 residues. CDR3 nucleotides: TGCAGCGTGAGGGGGGTAGCGGGGGTTCCCTACAATGAGCAGTTCTTC. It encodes CSVRGVAGVPYNEQFF.

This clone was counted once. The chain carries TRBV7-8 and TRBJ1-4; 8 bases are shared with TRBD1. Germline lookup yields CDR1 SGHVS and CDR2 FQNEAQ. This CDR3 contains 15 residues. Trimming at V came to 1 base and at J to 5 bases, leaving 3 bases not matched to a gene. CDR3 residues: CASSLGQGANEKLFF. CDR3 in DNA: TGTGCCAGCAGCTTAGGCCAGGGGGCGAATGAAAAACTGTTTTTT.

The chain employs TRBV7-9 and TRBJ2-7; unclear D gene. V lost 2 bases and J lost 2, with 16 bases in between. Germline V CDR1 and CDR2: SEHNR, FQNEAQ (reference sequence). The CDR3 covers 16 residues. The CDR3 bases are TGTGCCAGCAGCTTAACAACACGGCTAGGGACCTACGAGCAGTACTTC. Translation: CASSLTTRLGTYEQYF.

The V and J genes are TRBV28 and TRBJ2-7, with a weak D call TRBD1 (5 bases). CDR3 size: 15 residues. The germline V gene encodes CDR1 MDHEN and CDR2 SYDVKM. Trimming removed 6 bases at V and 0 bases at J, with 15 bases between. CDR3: CASRLPTASSYEQYF. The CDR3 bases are TGTGCCAGCAGACTTCCGACAGCCAGCTCCTACGAGCAGTACTTC.

CDR3 region: CASSVKTGDSPLHF. DNA for the CDR3: TGTGCCAGCAGTGTTAAAACAGGAGATTCACCCCTCCACTTT. The chain uses TRBV6-1 and TRBJ1-6; D is possibly TRBD1 (5 bases). Between the trimmed V and J ends, which lost 4 bases and 8 bases, there was a span of 12 bases. The germline V gene has CDR1 MNHNS and CDR2 SASEGT. This CDR3 is 14 amino acids long.

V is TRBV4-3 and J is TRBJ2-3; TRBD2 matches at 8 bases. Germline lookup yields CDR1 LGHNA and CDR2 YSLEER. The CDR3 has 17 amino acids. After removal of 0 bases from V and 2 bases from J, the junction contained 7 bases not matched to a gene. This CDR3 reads CASSQEVAGTFTDTQYF. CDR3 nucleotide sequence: TGCGCCAGCAGCCAAGAAGTAGCGGGGACTTTCACAGATACGCAGTATTTT.